This T cell receptor beta chain was retrieved from a study of cytomegalovirus exposure and HLA in healthy donors. General study results and limits: Using the classifier, cytomegalovirus status was reportedly diagnosed with high specificity and sensitivity. Later on, an analysis showed TCR association rates differing by HLA locus, with DRB1 the most and HLA-C the fewest. In a later analysis, a missense DCLRE1C variant was linked to TCR beta V- and J-gene trimming.

This clone showed up many times. Its antigen is unknown. With 4 bases clipped from V and 0 bases from J, the junction kept 3 bases outside the gene matches. CDR1 is SGHRS and CDR2 is YFSETQ in the germline V gene. This CDR3 is 15 amino acids long. Primers: 60 Vbeta forward and 13 Jbeta reverse. TCRdb's copy holds only in-frame clones and misses some; the assay was immunoSEQ multiplex PCR. The data hold 100,000 to 150,000 clones, with roughly four fifths observed a single time. The genes are TRBV5-1 and TRBJ2-1; 8 bases are a match to TRBD2. The specimen was PBMCs. This TCR derives from a woman between 45 and 65 years old in good health and CMV-seropositive. Here the CDR3 reads CASSPGGTSYNEQFF. The CDR3 nucleotides read TGCGCCAGCAGCCCGGGGGGGACCTCCTACAATGAGCAGTTCTTC. Full variable domain (missing parts from reference TRBV5-1 and TRBJ2-1): KAGVTQTPRYLIKTRGQQVTLSCSPISGHRSVSWYQQTPGQGLQFLFEYFSETQRNKGNFPGRFSGRQFSNSRSEMNVSTLELGDSALYLCASSPGGTSYNEQFFGPGTRLTVL.